These T cell receptor beta chains were read from a single sample in a study of blood T cell repertoires in COVID-19. Measured with immunoSEQ multiplex PCR; TCRdb has only the in-frame clones, and not every one. This sample has approximately 91,000 clones, with roughly 87% found just once. The sequencing sample was made of peripheral blood. The receptors were gathered from a man between 70 and 80 years old with acute or convalescent COVID-19. The CDR3 runs from the conserved cysteine through the conserved F or W. D genes are given only for firm matches. Size values are once, few and many counts, or a class for expanded clones, and some rows have none.

>TRBD1|TRBJ2-7|TRBV19|-
TGTGCCAGTATGAGACAGGGGGGAAACGAGCAGTACTTC
CASMRQGGNEQYF
>-|TRBJ1-4|TRBV5-1|-
TGCGCCAGCAGCCCCCCCTCGGGGGACAAACTGTTTTTT
CASSPPSGDKLFF
>TRBD1|TRBJ1-2|TRBV5-4|-
TGTGCCAGCAGCCCACCACAGGGGATGAATTACTATGGCTACACCTTC
CASSPPQGMNYYGYTF
>-|TRBJ1-6|TRBV10-3|-
TGTGCCATCAGTGACAGGGTGGTGGATTCACCCCTCCACTTT
CAISDRVVDSPLHF
>TRBD2|TRBJ2-2|TRBV3-1/TRBV3-2|-
TGTGCCAGCAGCTTACGGACTAGCGGGGGGCCACGGAACACCGGGGAGCTGTTTTTT
CASSLRTSGGPRNTGELFF
>TRBD2|TRBJ2-5|TRBV3-1/TRBV3-2|-
TGTGCCAGCAGCCAAGATGGGACTAGCGTACAAGAGACCCAGTACTTC
CASSQDGTSVQETQYF
>TRBD2|TRBJ2-3|TRBV6-2/TRBV6-3|once
TGTGCCAGCAGCCAAGCGGGGGGCGGGGCGGATACGCAGTATTTT
CASSQAGGGADTQYF
>-|TRBJ1-3|TRBV30|-
TGTGCCTGGAGTCCCCCCGACAGGATGATCTCTGGAAACACCATATATTTT
CAWSPPDRMISGNTIYF
>-|TRBJ1-5|TRBV5-5|-
TGTGCCAGCAGCTTGGTCGCTTCGAGTGCCGGTCAGCCCCAGCATTTT
CASSLVASSAGQPQHF
>-|TRBJ2-3|TRBV19|-
TGTGCCAGTAGTATAGATCGGAACAGGCTTAGCACAGATACGCAGTATTTT
CASSIDRNRLSTDTQYF
>-|TRBJ2-1|TRBV7-2|once
TGTGCCAGCAGCTTAGGTCCCCGCAATGAGCAGTTCTTC
CASSLGPRNEQFF
>-|TRBJ1-2|TRBV11-2|-
TGTGCCAGCAGCTTGGGCAGGGGCGGCGGATTTCTCTATGGCTACACCTTC
CASSLGRGGGFLYGYTF
>TRBD2|TRBJ2-7|TRBV2|-
TGTGCCAGCAGCAAAACGCTGACTAGCGCACCCTACGAGCAGTACTTC
CASSKTLTSAPYEQYF
>-|TRBJ1-4|TRBV29-1|-
TGCAGCGTTAGCCGGGACTTTAATGAAAAACTGTTTTTT
CSVSRDFNEKLFF
>TRBD1|TRBJ1-5|TRBV30|-
TGTGCCTGGAGTTCCGCTACCGGGACAGGGGGCACTCAGCCCCAGCATTTT
CAWSSATGTGGTQPQHF
>TRBD1|TRBJ2-7|TRBV18|-
TGTGCCAGCTCCCCGGGACAGAATTTCTACGAGCAGTACTTC
CASSPGQNFYEQYF
>TRBD1|TRBJ1-5|TRBV7-8|-
TGTGCCAGCAGCTTAGCGAGGACAGGGACTAGCAATCAGCCCCAGCATTTT
CASSLARTGTSNQPQHF
>TRBD1|TRBJ1-2|TRBV6-5|-
TGTGCCAGCAGTTCACCGGGACAGGGGTCGTATGGCTACACCTTC
CASSSPGQGSYGYTF
>TRBD1|TRBJ1-3|TRBV6-5|-
TGTGCCAGCACCCAGGGGGCCGGAAACACCATATATTTT
CASTQGAGNTIYF
>TRBD2|TRBJ2-7|TRBV27|-
TGTGCCAGCAGTTCCGGGACTAGCGGCTACGAGCAGTACTTC
CASSSGTSGYEQYF
>TRBD1|TRBJ1-2|TRBV4-2|-
TGTGCCAGCAGCCAAGGGGACCCAAAGACAGGGAATGGCTACACCTTC
CASSQGDPKTGNGYTF
>TRBD1|TRBJ1-2|TRBV27|-
TGTGCCAGCAGTGCGGGACAGGGTCTTTTTGACTATGGCTACACCTTC
CASSAGQGLFDYGYTF
>-|TRBJ1-4|TRBV28|once
TGTGCCAGCAGTTTTGAGAGGGCGGCAACTAATGAAAAACTGTTTTTT
CASSFERAATNEKLFF
>-|TRBJ1-1|TRBV5-6|-
TGTGCCAGCAGCTTCGGGGAGGGGGACACTGAAGCTTTCTTT
CASSFGEGDTEAFF
>-|TRBJ1-5|TRBV7-3|-
TGTGCCAGCAGCTTCTCTGGCCAGGCTACTTCCGAATATAGCAATCAGCCCCAGCATTTT
CASSFSGQATSEYSNQPQHF
>TRBD2|TRBJ2-5|TRBV6-1|-
TGTGCCAGCAGTGGACTAGCGGGGGCTTTGGGAGAGACCCAGTACTTC
CASSGLAGALGETQYF
>TRBD2|TRBJ2-7|TRBV6-5|-
TGTGCCAGCAGGACTAGCCTTACCTACGAGCAGTACTTC
CASRTSLTYEQYF
>-|TRBJ2-7|TRBV9|-
TGTGCCAGCAGCCCAGATGCCGGGGGCTCCTACGAGCAGTACTTC
CASSPDAGGSYEQYF